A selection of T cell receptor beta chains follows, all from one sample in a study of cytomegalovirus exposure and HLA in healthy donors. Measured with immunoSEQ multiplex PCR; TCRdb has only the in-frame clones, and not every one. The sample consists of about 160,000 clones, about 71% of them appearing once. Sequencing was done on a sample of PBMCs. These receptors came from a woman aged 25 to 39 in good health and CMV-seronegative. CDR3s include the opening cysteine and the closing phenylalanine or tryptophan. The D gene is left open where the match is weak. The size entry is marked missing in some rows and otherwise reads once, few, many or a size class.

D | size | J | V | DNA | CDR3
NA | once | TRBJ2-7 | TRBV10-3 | TGTGCCATCAGGGACTTTGTGGACTACGAGCAGTACTTC | CAIRDFVDYEQYF
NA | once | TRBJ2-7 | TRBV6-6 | TGTGCCAGCAGTTACACTCGATTAGCGCAGCGCTACGAGCAGTACTTC | CASSYTRLAQRYEQYF
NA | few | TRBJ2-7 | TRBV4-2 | TGTGCCAGCAGCGCAGCCCAGAGACTCTACGAGCAGTACTTC | CASSAAQRLYEQYF
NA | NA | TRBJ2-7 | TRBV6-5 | TGTGCCAGCAGACAAGGACAGTACTACGAGCAGTACTTC | CASRQGQYYEQYF
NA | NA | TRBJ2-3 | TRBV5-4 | TGTGCCAGCAGCTTGGCCGCGGGAACTAGCACAGATACGCAGTATTTT | CASSLAAGTSTDTQYF
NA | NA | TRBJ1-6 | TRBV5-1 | TGCGCCAGCAGTGACGGGGACACTAATTCACCCCTCCACTTT | CASSDGDTNSPLHF
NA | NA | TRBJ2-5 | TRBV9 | TGTGCCAGCAGCGCCGCGGCGGGGCACCAAGAGACCCAGTACTTC | CASSAAAGHQETQYF
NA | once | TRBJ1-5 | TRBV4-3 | TGCGCCAGCAGCCAAGTGCGACAGGATATTGGGAGCAATCAGCCCCAGCATTTT | CASSQVRQDIGSNQPQHF
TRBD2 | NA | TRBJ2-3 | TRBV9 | TGTGCCAGCAGCTCCTATGGCGGGGGGGCAAGAGATACGCAGTATTTT | CASSSYGGGARDTQYF
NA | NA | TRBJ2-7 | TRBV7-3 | TGTGCCAGCAGCCCAGGGGGGTACGAGCAGTACTTC | CASSPGGYEQYF
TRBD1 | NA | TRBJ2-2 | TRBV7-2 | TGTGCCAGCAGCTGGGACAGCGTCACCGGGGAGCTGTTTTTT | CASSWDSVTGELFF